This T cell receptor (beta chain) was identified in a study of monozygotic twins with inflammatory bowel disease (dated by TCRdb to between 2018 and 2020). Notes on the research overall: A total of 28 monozygotic twin pairs were included in the full study, comprising nine German pairs (four IBD-concordant, five IBD-discordant) and 19 IBD-discordant Danish pairs. The search for disease-associated traits relied mainly on comparing, within discordant pairs, IBD patients with their genetically identical healthy co-twins. Each individual had, on average, about 151 000 unique TCRalpha sequences and 181 000 unique TCRbeta sequences available for analysis.

Study-wide findings and limitations: No difference in repertoire similarity was observed between concordant and discordant twins, possibly owing to limited statistical power. The results gave no support for a single strong signal or clonotype linked to IBD. Because patients received different immunosuppressive treatments, the repertoires may have picked up extra background noise and variability between individuals. IBD patients shared fewer clonotypes with other individuals than healthy twins did, most markedly in patients showing signs of disease activity. IBD patients had lower TCRbeta repertoire diversity, measured by the inverse Simpson index, than their healthy co-twins. Distinction between different T cell subtypes could not be achieved in the analysis.

Inclusive of the bounding cysteine and phenylalanine, the CDR3 is 16 residues long. Only the protein is on record. Per the germline V gene, SGHTA is the CDR1 and FQGNSA is the CDR2. From each donor, a roughly 2.7 ml peripheral blood sample was collected into PAXgene tubes and kept at -80 degrees C. Without T cell sorting, total RNA was isolated from whole blood using the PAXgene blood miRNA kit on an automated QIAcube. Deep TCRalpha and TCRbeta repertoire profiling with unique molecular barcoding was performed on peripheral blood of monozygotic twin pairs concordant or discordant for inflammatory bowel disease. For every twin pair, smoking habits were documented, and each individual was categorised as a current, former or never smoker. Receptor amplification or capture employed 5' RACE. Each TCR library was prepared from 3,000 to 4,000 ng of total RNA. For each sample, cDNA was synthesized in eight separate reactions using SMARTScribe reverse transcriptase. During cDNA synthesis, unique molecular identifiers containing a 6-nucleotide sample barcode were introduced by template switching. TCRalpha and TCRbeta cDNA was amplified in two nested PCRs of 16 and 9 cycles, and bead purification was carried out after each PCR. Before amplification, cDNA was treated with uracil DNA-glycosylase and purified using the QIAquick PCR purification kit. The second PCR was the step at which Illumina TruSeq-compatible adapters and sample-specific barcodes were added. Library quality and concentration were checked on TapeStation and Qubit, and libraries were pooled at around 5 ng each. Sequencing of the pooled libraries was done on an Illumina HiSeq2500 single-index Rapid Run using custom sequencing primers and 2 x 100 bp reads. Concerning the study's data processing: UMI-based consensus assembly with MiGEC version 1.2.6 was used to correct PCR and sequencing errors. MiXCR version 2.1.1 handled V(D)J alignment, clonotype assembly and CDR3 extraction. Gene usage, clonotype sharing and MAIT/NKT TCR abundance were normalised by analysing the top 1000, 10 000 and 20 000 clonotypes per sample. Diversity was computed as the inverse Simpson index with the vegan R package after downsampling to 27 000 UMIs. Paired Mann-Whitney U tests on discordant twin pairs were used, with Benjamini-Hochberg multiple-testing correction. With the reads reprocessed by TCRdb, a single entry stands for each CDR3 protein sequence and no DNA is reported. TCRdb, not the authors, supplied the V and J calls. The sample's table lists a count of about 300,000 distinct CDR3 sequences. 5.6% of the sample goes to the ten largest clones.

Concerning this clonotype: The target of this receptor is not known.

Here the chain combines TRBV7-2 and TRBJ2-3; TCRdb outputs TRBD1, but without DNA this stays unchecked. The sample was blood. This sequence was found in a human donor with ulcerative colitis or Crohn's disease, or a healthy co-twin of an affected twin (not recorded which). For the CDR3, the sequence is CASSLGWDTYTDTQYF.